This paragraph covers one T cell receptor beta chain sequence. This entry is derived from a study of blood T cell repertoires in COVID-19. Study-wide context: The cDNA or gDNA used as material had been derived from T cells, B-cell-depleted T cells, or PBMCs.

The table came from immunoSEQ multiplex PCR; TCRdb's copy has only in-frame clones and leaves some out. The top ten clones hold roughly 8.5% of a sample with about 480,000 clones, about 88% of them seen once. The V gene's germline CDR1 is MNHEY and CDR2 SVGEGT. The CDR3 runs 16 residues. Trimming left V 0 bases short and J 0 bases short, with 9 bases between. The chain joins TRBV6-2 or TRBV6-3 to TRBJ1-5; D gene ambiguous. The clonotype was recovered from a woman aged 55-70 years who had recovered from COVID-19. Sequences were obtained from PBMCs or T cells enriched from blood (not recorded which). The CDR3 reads CASSYSWQDSNQPQHF. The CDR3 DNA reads TGTGCCAGCAGTTACTCTTGGCAGGATAGCAATCAGCCCCAGCATTTT.